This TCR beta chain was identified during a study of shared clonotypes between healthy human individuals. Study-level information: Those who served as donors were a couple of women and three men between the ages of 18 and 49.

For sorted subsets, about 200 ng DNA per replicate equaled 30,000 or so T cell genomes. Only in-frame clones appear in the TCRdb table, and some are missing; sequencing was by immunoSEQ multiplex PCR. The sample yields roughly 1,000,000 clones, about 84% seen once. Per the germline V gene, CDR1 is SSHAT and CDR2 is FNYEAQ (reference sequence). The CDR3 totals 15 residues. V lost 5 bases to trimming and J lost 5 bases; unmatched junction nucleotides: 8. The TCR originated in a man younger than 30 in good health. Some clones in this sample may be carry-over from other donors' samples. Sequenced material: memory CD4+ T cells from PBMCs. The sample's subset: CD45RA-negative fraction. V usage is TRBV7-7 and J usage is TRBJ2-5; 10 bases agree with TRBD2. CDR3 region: CASSSGLAAVETQYF. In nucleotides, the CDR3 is TGTGCCAGCAGCAGTGGACTAGCGGCGGTTGAGACCCAGTACTTC.